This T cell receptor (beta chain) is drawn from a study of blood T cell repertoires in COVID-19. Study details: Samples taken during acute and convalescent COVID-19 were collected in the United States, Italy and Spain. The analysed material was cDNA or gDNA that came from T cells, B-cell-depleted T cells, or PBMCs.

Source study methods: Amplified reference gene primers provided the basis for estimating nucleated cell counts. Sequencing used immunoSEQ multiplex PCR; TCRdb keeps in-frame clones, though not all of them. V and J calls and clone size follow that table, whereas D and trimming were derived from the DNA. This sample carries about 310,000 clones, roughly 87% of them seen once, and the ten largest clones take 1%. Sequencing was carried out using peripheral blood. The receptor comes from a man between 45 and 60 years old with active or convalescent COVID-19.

DNA of the CDR3: TGTGCCAGCAGCAAAGAAGAACGACAGCTAAACTATGGCTACACCTTC. Its protein product is CASSKEERQLNYGYTF. This chain uses TRBV21-1 with TRBJ1-2; TRBD1 is the table's D call, not checked against the DNA. TRBV21-1 is a listed pseudogene. The CDR3 is 16 amino acids.